A single sample is the source of the 11 T cell receptor beta chains below, sequenced in a study of blood T cell repertoires in COVID-19. Generated by immunoSEQ multiplex PCR, the TCRdb table keeps only in-frame clones and is missing some. The data contain about 24,000 clones, approximately 78% of them seen just once; the ten biggest clones take up over 8%. Specimen: peripheral blood. The receptors originated from a human donor in a cohort sampled during active COVID-19.

The chain recombines TRBV5-6 with TRBJ2-1; 12 positions match TRBD1. Germline CDR1 reads SGHDT; CDR2 reads YYEEEE. This CDR3 region has 16 residues. Unmatched junction bases numbered 6, after V lost 2 bases and J lost 6 bases. Written as DNA, the CDR3 is TGTGCCAGCAGCTTACCGGGACAGGGGGCGCGCAATGAGCAGTTCTTC. It is translated as CASSLPGQGARNEQFF.

The V and J genes are TRBV3-1 (or the pseudogene TRBV3-2) and TRBJ1-6; D is ambiguous. This CDR3 comprises 13 residues. V was pared by 1 base and J by 10 bases, with 8 bases between. Germline values: CDR1 LGHDT, CDR2 YNNKEL (reference sequence). This CDR3 is CASSQVSGSPLHF. The CDR3 coding sequence is TGTGCCAGCAGCCAAGTCAGCGGGTCACCCCTCCACTTT.

This clone has a single count. The rearrangement links TRBV24-1 to TRBJ2-1, with TRBD1 matching 8 bases. V lost 2 bases to trimming and J lost 4 bases; unmatched junction nucleotides: 6. The CDR3 has 16 amino acids. Germline V gene sequence: CDR1 KGHDR, CDR2 SFDVKD. The CDR3 protein is CATSDSPGQEYNEQFF. The CDR3 nucleotides are TGTGCCACCAGTGATTCCCCGGGACAGGAGTACAATGAGCAGTTCTTC.

The genes are TRBV28 and TRBJ2-3; the match to TRBD2 covers 8 bases. The CDR3 is 16 amino acids. Trimming at V came to 4 bases and at J to 3 bases, leaving 9 bases not matched to a gene. Germline CDR1 and CDR2: MDHEN and SYDVKM. In DNA form, the CDR3 reads TGTGCCAGCAGTTCCCCGGGGGGGATAAAGACAGATACGCAGTATTTT. Translated: CASSSPGGIKTDTQYF.

The chain joins TRBV28 to TRBJ1-6; TRBD1 might be the D (5 bases). The CDR3 spans 14 residues. Germline CDR1 reads MDHEN; CDR2 reads SYDVKM. Trimming pared 7 bases from V and 10 bases from J, leaving 17 bases between. CDR3: CASNAGRRSSPLHF. CDR3 in DNA: TGTGCCAGCAACGCGGGACGAAGGAGCTCACCCCTCCACTTT.

The gene calls are TRBV4-2 and TRBJ2-1, with D possibly matching TRBD2 (6 bases). CDR3 length equals 16 residues. Germline assignment: CDR1 LGHNA and CDR2 YNFKEQ. V was pared by 1 base and J by 1 base, with 11 bases between. The CDR3 DNA is TGTGCCAGCAGCCAAGTAGCGGAAAGTTCCTACAATGAGCAGTTCTTC. It translates to CASSQVAESSYNEQFF.

This chain uses TRBV19 with TRBJ1-2; TRBD1 might be the D (5 bases). This CDR3 is 15 amino acids long. The V end lost 3 bases, the J end lost 3 bases, and 14 bases lay between the germline ends. CDR1 LNHDA and CDR2 SQIVND come from the germline V gene (reference sequence). CDR3 nucleotide sequence: TGTGCCAGTAGTATGTCGGGAGCGGGGCACTATGGCTACACCTTC. Its translation is CASSMSGAGHYGYTF.

The chain joins TRBV28 to TRBJ1-1, with 7 positions matching TRBD1. The V and J ends lost 7 bases and 8 bases, in that order; junction bases with no gene match: 13. The CDR3 sequence is 14 residues long. The germline V gene encodes CDR1 MDHEN and CDR2 SYDVKM. The CDR3 nucleotides read TGTGCCAGCAACGAAGACAGGGCCCTCTACGAAGCTTTCTTT. It is translated as CASNEDRALYEAFF.

In this sample, this clone turned up a few times. A much larger clone sits a single nucleotide away, making a read error possible. The V gene is TRBV9, the J gene TRBJ2-2; the match to TRBD2 covers 11 bases. V shed 4 bases and J 5 bases; nucleotides not matched to a gene: 4. CDR1 SGDLS and CDR2 YYNGEE come from the germline V gene. The CDR3 contains 15 residues. CDR3 nucleotides: TGTGCCAGCAGCCCTTGGACTAGCGGGACCGGGGAGCTGTTTTTT. This codes for CASSPWTSGTGELFF. The full variable domain, completed using reference TRBV9 and TRBJ2-2, is DSGVTQTPKHLITATGQRVTLRCSPRSGDLSVYWYQQSLDQGLQFLIQYYNGEERAKGNILERFSAQQFPDLHSELNLSSLELGDSALYFCASSPWTSGTGELFFGEGSRLTVL.

This clone was counted between two and nine times. This chain uses TRBV5-1 with TRBJ1-5; D may be TRBD1 (5 bases). The ends were cut back, 3 bases at V and 0 bases at J, with 10 bases in the middle. Looked up from germline, CDR1 is SGHRS and CDR2 is YFSETQ. The CDR3 sequence is 15 residues long. CDR3 sequence reads: CASSYSGISNQPQHF. In DNA form, the CDR3 reads TGCGCCAGCAGCTATTCAGGGATTAGCAATCAGCCCCAGCATTTT.

This chain uses TRBV7-2 with TRBJ2-7, with TRBD2 identical over 7 bases. The germline CDR1 and CDR2 sequences are SGHTA and FQGNSA. The CDR3 consists of 14 residues. The trim removed 5 bases at V and 0 bases at J, leaving 4 bases unmatched. The CDR3 sequence is CASSIRDYSYEQYF. CDR3 nucleotides: TGTGCCAGCAGCATCCGGGACTACTCCTACGAGCAGTACTTC.